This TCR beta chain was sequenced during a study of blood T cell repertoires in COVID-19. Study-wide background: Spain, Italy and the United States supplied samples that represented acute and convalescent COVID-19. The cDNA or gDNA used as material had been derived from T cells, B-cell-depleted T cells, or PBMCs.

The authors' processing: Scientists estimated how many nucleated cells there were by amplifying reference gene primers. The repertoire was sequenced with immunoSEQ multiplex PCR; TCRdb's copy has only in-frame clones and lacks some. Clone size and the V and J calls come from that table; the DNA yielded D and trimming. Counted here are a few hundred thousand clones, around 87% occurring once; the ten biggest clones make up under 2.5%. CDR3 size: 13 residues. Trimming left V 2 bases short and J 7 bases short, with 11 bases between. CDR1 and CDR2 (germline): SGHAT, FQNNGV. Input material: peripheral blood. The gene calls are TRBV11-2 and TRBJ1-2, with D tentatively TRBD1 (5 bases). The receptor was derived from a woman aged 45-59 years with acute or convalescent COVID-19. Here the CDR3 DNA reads TGTGCCAGCAGCTTACCAGGGATTATTGGCTACACCTTC. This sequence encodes CASSLPGIIGYTF.